What follows are 10 T cell receptor beta chains derived from one specimen sequenced in a study of blood T cell repertoires in COVID-19. Method: immunoSEQ multiplex PCR; TCRdb's copy keeps in-frame clones and lacks some. The sample shows about 400,000 clones, 70% to 90% of them seen only once. Sequencing was carried out using PBMCs or T cells enriched from blood (not recorded which). The source is a man aged 35-49 years in a cohort exposed to, infected with or recovered from COVID-19 (not recorded which).

For the CDR3, the DNA is TGTGCCAGCTCACGAATAGCGGGACAGGGACGGATTGAAGCTTTCTTT. This codes for CASSRIAGQGRIEAFF. This chain uses TRBV18 with TRBJ1-1; the match to TRBD1 covers 9 bases. CDR3 length: 16 residues. Germline CDR1 and CDR2: KGHSH and LQKENI. J lost 7 bases, V lost 4 bases, and 13 bases had no gene match.

The V and J genes are TRBV4-1 and TRBJ2-7; 8 bases agree with TRBD1. Germline V lookup: CDR1 MGHRA, CDR2 YSYEKL. The CDR3 is 14 amino acids. V shed 1 base, J shed 3 bases, and the junction held 2 bases outside the gene matches. The CDR3 DNA reads TGCGCCAGCAGCCAAGGGACAGGGTACTACGAGCAGTACTTC. This translates into CASSQGTGYYEQYF.

V usage is TRBV6-5 and J usage is TRBJ2-7; 9 positions agree with TRBD2. The CDR3 runs 16 residues. Germline CDR1 and CDR2: MNHEY and SVGAGI. V was clipped by 0 bases and J by 7 bases; unmatched bases: 10. CDR3 residues: CASSYSLVAGVGEQYF. The CDR3, as DNA: TGTGCCAGCAGTTACTCTCTAGTAGCGGGAGTAGGAGAGCAGTACTTC.

J is TRBJ2-1 and V is TRBV19; D gene unclear. This CDR3 contains 14 residues. The germline V gene has CDR1 LNHDA and CDR2 SQIVND (reference sequence). V lost 0 bases, J lost 4 bases, and 7 bases lay in between. CDR3: CASSIEVGYNEQFF. The CDR3 bases are TGTGCCAGTAGTATAGAGGTCGGGTACAATGAGCAGTTCTTC.

In its sample, this clone was seen once. This chain links TRBV11-2 with TRBJ2-1; TRBD2 aligns across 7 bases. This CDR3 has 16 residues. CDR1 is SGHAT, CDR2 FQNNGV, per germline. V was pared by 4 bases and J by 0 bases, with 6 bases of the junction left unmatched. The CDR3 is CASSSSTSISYNEQFF. For the CDR3, the DNA is TGTGCCAGCAGCTCGTCGACTAGCATCTCCTACAATGAGCAGTTCTTC.

The chain joins TRBV7-2 to TRBJ2-7, with 7 nucleotides matching TRBD2. CDR1 and CDR2 (germline): SGHTA, FQGNSA. With 5 bases clipped from V and 0 bases from J, the junction kept 1 base outside the gene matches. CDR3 length: 13 amino acids. The CDR3 DNA reads TGTGCCAGCAGCCGGGACTACTCCTACGAGCAGTACTTC. Its protein product is CASSRDYSYEQYF.

This clone was seen once. This chain connects TRBV9 to TRBJ2-5; 9 nucleotides agree with TRBD2. Germline loops: CDR1 SGDLS, CDR2 YYNGEE. After removal of 3 bases from V and 5 bases from J, the junction contained 17 bases not matched to a gene. CDR3 size: 18 residues. The CDR3 loop is CASSAEAISGSLSETQYF. The CDR3 bases are TGTGCCAGCAGCGCCGAAGCCATTAGCGGGAGTCTTTCTGAGACCCAGTACTTC.

This sequence joins TRBV7-9 and TRBJ1-1; D perhaps matches TRBD1 (5 bases). Germline lookup yields CDR1 SEHNR and CDR2 FQNEAQ (reference sequence). This CDR3 contains 14 residues. The germline V and J ends were trimmed by 5 bases and 5 bases, with 15 bases remaining between them. The CDR3 bases are TGTGCCAGCAGCCCCGGGACTACGGGGACTGAAGCTTTCTTT. It translates to CASSPGTTGTEAFF.

The chain carries TRBV7-2 and TRBJ2-7, with 10 bases lining up with TRBD2. Germline trimming cut 2 bases from V and 5 bases from J; bases unmatched to any gene: 3. From germline, CDR1 is SGHTA and CDR2 FQGNSA. The CDR3 loop spans 14 amino acids. The CDR3 protein is CASSLLAGANEQYF. In DNA, the CDR3 is TGTGCCAGCAGCTTACTAGCGGGAGCCAACGAGCAGTACTTC.

This chain connects TRBV6-2 or TRBV6-3 to TRBJ1-4; 9 bases align to TRBD1. The germline CDR1 and CDR2 sequences are MNHEY and SVGEGT. J gave up 0 bases and V 6 bases, and 2 bases lay outside the gene matches. The CDR3 is 15 residues long. CDR3 DNA: TGTGCCAGCAGCGACAGGGGGGCAACTAATGAAAAACTGTTTTTT. Its protein product is CASSDRGATNEKLFF.